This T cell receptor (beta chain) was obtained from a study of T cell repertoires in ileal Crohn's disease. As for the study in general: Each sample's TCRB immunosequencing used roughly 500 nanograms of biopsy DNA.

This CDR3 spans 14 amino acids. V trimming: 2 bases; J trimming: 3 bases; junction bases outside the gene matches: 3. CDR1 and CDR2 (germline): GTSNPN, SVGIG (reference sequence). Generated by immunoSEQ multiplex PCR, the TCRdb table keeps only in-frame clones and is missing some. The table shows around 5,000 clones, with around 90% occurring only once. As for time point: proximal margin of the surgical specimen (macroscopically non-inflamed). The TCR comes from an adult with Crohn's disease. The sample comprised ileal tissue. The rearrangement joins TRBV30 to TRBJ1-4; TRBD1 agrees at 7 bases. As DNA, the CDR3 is TGTGCCTGGAGTAGGCAGGGGGCTAATGAAAAACTGTTTTTT. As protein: CAWSRQGANEKLFF.